A selection of T cell receptor beta chains follows, all from one sample in a study of OX40 agonist ivuxolimab in advanced cancers. This table comes from immunoSEQ multiplex PCR, and its TCRdb copy is limited to in-frame clones, with some not included. Among tens of thousands of clones listed, around three quarters were seen once. The source was CD4+ or CD8+ T cells sorted from blood, collected in a trial of the OX40 agonist ivuxolimab. These receptors all stem from an adult with an advanced solid tumor such as melanoma, head and neck, liver or kidney cancer. Each CDR3 is given with its conserved first and last residue. A D gene is named only where the DNA matches it firmly. Size is omitted from some rows. Given values are once, few, many or a class for expanded clones.

j_call | clone_size | v_call | d_call | cdr3_nt | cdr3_aa
TRBJ2-7 | NA | TRBV7-9 | NA | TGTGCCAGCAGGGTAACAGGGAATCGCGAGCAGTACTTC | CASRVTGNREQYF
TRBJ1-5 | few | TRBV10-1 | NA | TGCGCCAGCAGTGAGTCTAAAGGGAGGCATCAGCCCCAGCATTTT | CASSESKGRHQPQHF
TRBJ2-3 | many | TRBV29-1 | NA | TGCAGCGTTGTTTTGGCTATTCAATACACAGATACGCAGTATTTT | CSVVLAIQYTDTQYF
TRBJ1-4 | few | TRBV7-9 | NA | TGTGCCAGCAGCTTACCTCAGGGGAGAAATGAAAAACTGTTTTTT | CASSLPQGRNEKLFF
TRBJ1-2 | NA | TRBV7-2 | TRBD1 | TGTGCCAGCAGCTTAGATTTCAGTACAGGGGGTCGGAGCTATGGCTACACCTTC | CASSLDFSTGGRSYGYTF
TRBJ1-1 | few | TRBV21-1 | NA | TGTGCCATGACAGGGGCAAACACTGAAGCTTTCTTT | CAMTGANTEAFF
TRBJ1-5 | few | TRBV7-9 | TRBD1 | TGTGCCAGCAGCTCGACGACAGGGGACAATAGCAATCAGCCCCAGCATTTT | CASSSTTGDNSNQPQHF
TRBJ1-5 | NA | TRBV27 | NA | TGTGCCAGCAGTTTATCAGGGAACGGCAATCAGCCCCAGCATTTT | CASSLSGNGNQPQHF
TRBJ1-4 | NA | TRBV7-9 | NA | TGTGCCAGCAGCTTAGCGATTTCGATTTATGCAACTAATGAAAAACTGTTTTTT | CASSLAISIYATNEKLFF
TRBJ1-5 | NA | TRBV19 | NA | TGTGCCAGTAGTACTTGGACAGAACAGCCCCAGCATTTT | CASSTWTEQPQHF
TRBJ2-7 | NA | TRBV27 | TRBD1 | TGTGCCAGCAGTGGACCTTCCGGGGGGACAGGGGGAGACGAGCAGTACTTC | CASSGPSGGTGGDEQYF
TRBJ2-7 | NA | TRBV11-1 | NA | TGTGCCAGCAGACTCGGGGGACACTACGAGCAGTACTTC | CASRLGGHYEQYF
TRBJ1-2 | NA | TRBV12-5 | TRBD1 | TGTGCTAGTGCCCCGGGACAGGGGGCAAACTATGGCTACACCTTC | CASAPGQGANYGYTF
TRBJ2-3 | NA | TRBV4-2 | TRBD2 | TGTGCCAGCAGCCAAGAGGCTAGCGGGAGAGGCACAGATACGCAGTATTTT | CASSQEASGRGTDTQYF
TRBJ1-5 | few | TRBV7-9 | NA | TGTGCCAGCAGCCAAACAGGTTCCTTAGGGCCCCAGCATTTT | CASSQTGSLGPQHF
TRBJ1-1 | few | TRBV4-3 | NA | TGCGCCAGCAGCCACGCCGGGGGTATGGGCCAAGCTTTCTTT | CASSHAGGMGQAFF
TRBJ2-7 | NA | TRBV2 | NA | TGTGCCAGCAGTGTCAAAGGGTTCGAGCAGTACTTC | CASSVKGFEQYF
TRBJ2-3 | NA | TRBV27 | NA | TGTGCCAGCAGTTTATATGGCGGCACAGATACGCAGTATTTT | CASSLYGGTDTQYF
TRBJ2-2 | NA | TRBV18 | TRBD1 | TGTGCCAGCTCACCACTTCCCCCGGACAGGGGGGGTACCGGGGAGCTGTTTTTT | CASSPLPPDRGGTGELFF
TRBJ2-7 | NA | TRBV29-1 | NA | TGCAGCGTTAAGGGCAGCCTCTCCTACGAGCAGTACTTC | CSVKGSLSYEQYF
TRBJ2-2 | few | TRBV6-5 | NA | TGTGCCAGCAGTTGGACCGTTTCGAACACCGGGGAGCTGTTTTTT | CASSWTVSNTGELFF
TRBJ2-3 | NA | TRBV5-4 | TRBD1 | TGTGCCAGCAGCGTCCGGGACAGGGTAACAGATACGCAGTATTTT | CASSVRDRVTDTQYF
TRBJ2-7 | many | TRBV29-1 | TRBD1 | TGCAGCGTTTGGGGAGGGGACAGGGGCTCCGAGCAGTACTTC | CSVWGGDRGSEQYF
TRBJ1-6 | few | TRBV27 | NA | TGTGCCAGCAGTCCAAACTTCGGCTCCTATAATTCACCCCTCCACTTT | CASSPNFGSYNSPLHF
TRBJ2-1 | NA | TRBV2 | NA | TGTGCCAGCAGTGGGGGAGGGGGGTATGAGCAGTTCTTC | CASSGGGGYEQFF
TRBJ1-1 | medium-sized | TRBV29-1 | TRBD1 | TGCAGCGTTGAAGGTTGGACAGGTCGGGCTGAAGCTTTCTTT | CSVEGWTGRAEAFF